This TCR beta chain originates from a study of beta chain features in type 1 diabetes. Overall study findings and caveats: TCRB CDR3s were moderately but significantly shorter in Type 1 diabetes patients in all four CD4+ subsets.

Expressed TCRB transcripts were sequenced because the isolated RNA had all been reverse transcribed beforehand. The method was immunoSEQ multiplex PCR; TCRdb's version includes in-frame clones alone and lacks a portion of them. The data hold some 240,000 clones, with 16% observed a single time. CDR3 size: 14 residues. Germline-derived CDR1 and CDR2 are SQVTM and ANQGSEA. Trimming cost V 7 bases and J 0 bases; bases outside gene matches: 5. For this clone: As yet, its antigen is unknown.

The gene calls are TRBV29-1 and TRBJ1-3, with 8 bases that match TRBD1. This sequence was found in a man younger than 40 with type 1 diabetes. The material sequenced was naive CD4+ T cells from blood. CDR3: CSAGTGFSGNTIYF. CDR3 bases: TGCAGCGCGGGGACAGGCTTCTCTGGAAACACCATATATTTT.